This TCR beta chain was sequenced for a study of CD8 T cells in Susac syndrome. This CDR3 region has 15 residues. Trimming took 0 bases from V and 3 from J, leaving 12 bases between them. Looked up from germline, CDR1 is GTSNPN and CDR2 is SVGIG (reference sequence). The authors reverse transcribed roughly 0.5 to 1 ug RNA with random hexamers. The CDR3 of TCR beta was amplified by immunoSEQ multiplex PCR across 54 Vbeta and 13 Jbeta. TCRdb independently ran MiXCR on the immunoSEQ multiplex PCR reads; one entry per CDR3 protein. The sample comprises around 190,000 distinct CDR3 sequences, about 95% of which are singletons, and over 0.08% rests with the top ten.

The sequenced sample was CD4+ T cells from PBMCs. The TCR comes from a human donor in good health. The chain links TRBV30 to TRBJ1-3, with unresolved D. Here the CDR3 reads CAWSVGGSNGNTIYF. CDR3 DNA: TGTGCCTGGAGTGTAGGTGGATCCAATGGAAACACCATATATTTT. Full variable domain (outside the CDR3, taken from reference TRBV30 and TRBJ1-3): SQTIHQWPATLVQPVGSPLSLECTVEGTSNPNLYWYRQAAGRGLQLLFYSVGIGQISSEVPQNLSASRPQDRQFILSSKKLLLSDSGFYLCAWSVGGSNGNTIYFGEGSWLTVV.